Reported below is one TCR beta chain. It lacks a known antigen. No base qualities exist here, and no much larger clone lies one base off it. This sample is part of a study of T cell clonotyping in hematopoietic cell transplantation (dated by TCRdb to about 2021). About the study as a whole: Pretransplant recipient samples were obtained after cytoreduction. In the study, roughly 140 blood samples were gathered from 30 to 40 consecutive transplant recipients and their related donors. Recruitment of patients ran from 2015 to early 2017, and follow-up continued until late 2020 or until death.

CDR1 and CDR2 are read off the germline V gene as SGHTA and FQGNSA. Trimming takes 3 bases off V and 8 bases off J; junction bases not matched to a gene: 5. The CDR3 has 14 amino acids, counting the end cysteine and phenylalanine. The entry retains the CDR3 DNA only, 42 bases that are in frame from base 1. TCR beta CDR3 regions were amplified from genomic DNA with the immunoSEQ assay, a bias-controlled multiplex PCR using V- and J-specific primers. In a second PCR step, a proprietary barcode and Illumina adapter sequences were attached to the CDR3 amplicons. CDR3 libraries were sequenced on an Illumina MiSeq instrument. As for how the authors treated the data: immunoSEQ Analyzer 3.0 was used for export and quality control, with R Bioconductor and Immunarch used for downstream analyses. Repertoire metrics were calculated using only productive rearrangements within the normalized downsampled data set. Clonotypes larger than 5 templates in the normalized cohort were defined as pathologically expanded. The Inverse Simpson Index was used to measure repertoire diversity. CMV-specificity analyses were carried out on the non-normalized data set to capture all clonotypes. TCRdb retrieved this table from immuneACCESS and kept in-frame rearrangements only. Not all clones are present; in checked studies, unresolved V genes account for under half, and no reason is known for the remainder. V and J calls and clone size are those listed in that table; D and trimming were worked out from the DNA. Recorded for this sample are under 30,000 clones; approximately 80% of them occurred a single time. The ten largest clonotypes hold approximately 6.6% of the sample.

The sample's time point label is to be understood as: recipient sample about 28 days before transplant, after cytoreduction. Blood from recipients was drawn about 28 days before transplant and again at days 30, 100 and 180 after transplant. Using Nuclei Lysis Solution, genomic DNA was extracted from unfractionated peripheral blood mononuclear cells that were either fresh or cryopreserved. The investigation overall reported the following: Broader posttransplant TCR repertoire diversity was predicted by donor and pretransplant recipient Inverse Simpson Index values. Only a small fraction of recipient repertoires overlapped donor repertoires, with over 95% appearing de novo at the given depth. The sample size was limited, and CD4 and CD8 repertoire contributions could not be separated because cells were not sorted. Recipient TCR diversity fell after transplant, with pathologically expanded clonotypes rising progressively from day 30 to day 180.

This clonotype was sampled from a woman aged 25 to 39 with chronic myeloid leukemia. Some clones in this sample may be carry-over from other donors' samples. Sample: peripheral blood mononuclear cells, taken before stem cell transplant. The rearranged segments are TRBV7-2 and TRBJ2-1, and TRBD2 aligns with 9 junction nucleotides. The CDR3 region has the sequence CASSFGLARYEQFF. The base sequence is TGTGCCAGCAGCTTCGGACTAGCGAGGTATGAGCAGTTCTTC.